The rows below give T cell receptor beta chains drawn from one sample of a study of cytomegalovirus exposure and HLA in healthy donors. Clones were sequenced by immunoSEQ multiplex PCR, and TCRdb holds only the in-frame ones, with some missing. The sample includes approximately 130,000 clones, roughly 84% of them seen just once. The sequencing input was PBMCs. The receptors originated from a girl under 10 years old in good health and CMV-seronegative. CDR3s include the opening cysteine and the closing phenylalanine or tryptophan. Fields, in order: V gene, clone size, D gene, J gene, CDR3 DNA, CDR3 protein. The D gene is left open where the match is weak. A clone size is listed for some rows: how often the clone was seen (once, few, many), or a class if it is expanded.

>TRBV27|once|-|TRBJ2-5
TGTGCCAGCGCATTAAGACAACACCACCAAGAGACCCAGTACTTC
CASALRQHHQETQYF
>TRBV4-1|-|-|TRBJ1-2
TGCGCCAGCAGCCAAGAGGCGAGGGGGAATGGCTACACCTTC
CASSQEARGNGYTF
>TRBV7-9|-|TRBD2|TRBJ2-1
TGTGCCAGCAGCTCCGGGACTAGCGGTTTCTACAATGAGCAGTTCTTC
CASSSGTSGFYNEQFF
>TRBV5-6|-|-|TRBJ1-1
TGTGCCAGCAGCCCGACAGGATTGGGCGGTTGGACTGAAGCTTTCTTT
CASSPTGLGGWTEAFF
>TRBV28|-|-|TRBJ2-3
TGTGCCAGCAGTCTAGGGACTCCGGGCACAGATACGCAGTATTTT
CASSLGTPGTDTQYF
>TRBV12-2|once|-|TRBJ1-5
TGTGCAAGTCGCTTAGACGCAGGGGGCAAGGGCGAGCATTTT
CASRLDAGGKGEHF
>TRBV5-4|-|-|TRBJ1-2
TGTGCCAGCAGCTTGGGAGGGGGTGGAGGCTACACCTTC
CASSLGGGGGYTF
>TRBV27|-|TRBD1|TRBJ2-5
TGTGCCAGCAGCCCGACAGGGGTGGCGGGAGAGACCCAGTACTTC
CASSPTGVAGETQYF
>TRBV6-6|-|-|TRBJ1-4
TGTGCCAGCAGTTACGACAGTGAAAAACTGTTTTTT
CASSYDSEKLFF
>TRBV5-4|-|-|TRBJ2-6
TGTGCCAGCAGCTTGGAGGCAGGGATTTCTGGGGCCAACGTCCTGACTTTC
CASSLEAGISGANVLTF
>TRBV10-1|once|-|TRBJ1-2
TGCGCCAGCAGTCTAGTCCTAGGCACCTTC
CASSLVLGTF
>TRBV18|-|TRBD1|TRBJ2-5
TGTGCCAGCTCCCCGACCGGGACAGGGAGAGAAGAGACCCAGTACTTC
CASSPTGTGREETQYF
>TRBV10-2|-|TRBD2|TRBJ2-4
TGCGCCAGCAGTCAAGCGGGAGGGAGAAACATTCAGTACTTC
CASSQAGGRNIQYF
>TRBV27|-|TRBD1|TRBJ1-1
TGTGCCAGCAGTTTATACTTCTCGGACAGGGTTGATGGGAAGGACACTGAAGCTTTCTTT
CASSLYFSDRVDGKDTEAFF
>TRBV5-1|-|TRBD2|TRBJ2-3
TGCGCCAGCAGCTCACTAACTAGCGGGAGAACAGATACGCAGTATTTT
CASSSLTSGRTDTQYF
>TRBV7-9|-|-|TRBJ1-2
TGTGCCAGCAGTGAGACAGGCGAATTTTATGGCTACACCTTC
CASSETGEFYGYTF
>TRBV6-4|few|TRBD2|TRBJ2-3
TGTGCCAGCTCCCGAGCGGGGGGGACGACAGATACGCAGTATTTT
CASSRAGGTTDTQYF
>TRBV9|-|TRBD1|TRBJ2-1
TGTGCCAGCAGCACCCGGGACAGGGTCAACAATGAGCAGTTCTTC
CASSTRDRVNNEQFF
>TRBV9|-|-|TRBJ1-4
TGTGCCAGCAGCGTAGCAGGAAGAGAAAAACTGTTTTTT
CASSVAGREKLFF
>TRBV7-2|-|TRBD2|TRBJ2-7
TGTGCCAGCAGCTTCATCGGGAGGACCTCCGAGCAGTACTTC
CASSFIGRTSEQYF
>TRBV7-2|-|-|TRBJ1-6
TGTGCCAGCAGCCCTCCGGACAACAACTATAATTCACCCCTCCACTTT
CASSPPDNNYNSPLHF
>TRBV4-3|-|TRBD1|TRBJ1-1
TGCGCCAGCAGCCCAGGGACAGGCGAAAACACTGAAGCTTTCTTT
CASSPGTGENTEAFF
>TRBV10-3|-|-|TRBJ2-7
TGTGCCATCAGTGAGTCGGACAGCTCCTACGAGCAGTACTTC
CAISESDSSYEQYF
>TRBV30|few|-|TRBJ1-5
TGTGCCTGGAGTGTTGCGGAAGGCCAGCCCCAGCATTTT
CAWSVAEGQPQHF
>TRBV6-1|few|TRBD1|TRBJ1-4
TGTGCCAGCATTCAAGGGACAGCCCTTAATGAAAAACTGTTTTTT
CASIQGTALNEKLFF
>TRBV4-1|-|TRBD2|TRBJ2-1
TGCGCCAGCAGCCAGGCGGGACTAGGGGGTGTCGATGAGCAGTTCTTC
CASSQAGLGGVDEQFF
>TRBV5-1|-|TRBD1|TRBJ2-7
TGCGCCAGCAGCACAACCGGGACAGGCTCCTACGAGCAGTACTTC
CASSTTGTGSYEQYF
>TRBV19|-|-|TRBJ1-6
TGTGCCAGTAGTTTGGACTACAAGAATTCACCCCTCCACTTT
CASSLDYKNSPLHF
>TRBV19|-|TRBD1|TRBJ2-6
TGTGCCAGTAGTCCGATAGGGGAGGGACAGGGGGCCCTCTCTGGGGCCAACGTCCTGACTTTC
CASSPIGEGQGALSGANVLTF
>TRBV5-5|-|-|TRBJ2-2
TGTGCCAGCAGCTTGGAAGCTAGATCCGGGGAGCTGTTTTTT
CASSLEARSGELFF
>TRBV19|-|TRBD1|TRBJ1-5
TGTGCCACTACGATCGGCAGGGGGTTCGTTCAGCCCCAGCATTTT
CATTIGRGFVQPQHF
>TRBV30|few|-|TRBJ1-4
TGTGCCTGGACGAATTCAGCTAATGAAAAACTGTTTTTT
CAWTNSANEKLFF
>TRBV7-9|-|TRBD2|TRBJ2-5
TGTGCCAGCAGCCCCGGACTAGCGGGGCGGGAGACCCAGTACTTC
CASSPGLAGRETQYF
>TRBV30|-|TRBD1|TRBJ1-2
TGTGCCTGGAGTGTCTCGACAGGGAGTTATGGCTACACCTTC
CAWSVSTGSYGYTF
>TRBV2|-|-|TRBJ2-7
TGTGCCAGCAATCAGGGGCCCTACGAGCAGTACTTC
CASNQGPYEQYF
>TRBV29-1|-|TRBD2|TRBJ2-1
TGCAGCGTTGAAGATCCCGGGGGGGCCGCCTACAATGAGCAGTTCTTC
CSVEDPGGAAYNEQFF
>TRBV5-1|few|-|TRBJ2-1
TGCGCCAGCAGAAGCGGCGGACTAAGCTCCTACAATGAGCAGTTCTTC
CASRSGGLSSYNEQFF
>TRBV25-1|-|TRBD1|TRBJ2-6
TGTGCGACCCAGATGGGACAGGACCCCACTGGGGCCAACGTCCTGACTTTC
CATQMGQDPTGANVLTF
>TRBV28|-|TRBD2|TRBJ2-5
TGTGCCAGCAGTTTGGGGGGGGAAGAGACCCAGTACTTC
CASSLGGEETQYF
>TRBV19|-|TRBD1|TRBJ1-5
TGTGCCAGTACCTCGGCAACAGGGGGCGATCAGCCCCAGCATTTT
CASTSATGGDQPQHF
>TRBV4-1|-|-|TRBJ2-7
TGCGCCAGCAGCCAAGAGGGCTCCGGCAGAAGCTCCTACGAGCAGTACTTC
CASSQEGSGRSSYEQYF
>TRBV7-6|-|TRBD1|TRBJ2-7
TGTGCCAGCAGCTTTGGGACAGGGTGGCCCTACGAGCAGTACTTC
CASSFGTGWPYEQYF
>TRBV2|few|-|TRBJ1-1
TGTGCCAGCAGTCCCTCGTACATGAACACTGAAGCTTTCTTT
CASSPSYMNTEAFF
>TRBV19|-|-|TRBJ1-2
TGTGCCAGTAGCCCAGACAGGTCCAACTATGGCTACACCTTC
CASSPDRSNYGYTF
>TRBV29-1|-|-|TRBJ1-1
TGCAGCGTTGATAACAGGGTTAACACTGAAGCTTTCTTT
CSVDNRVNTEAFF
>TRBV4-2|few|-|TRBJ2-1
TGTGCCAGCAGCCAAGCCCAGTTCTCCTACAATGAGCAGTTCTTC
CASSQAQFSYNEQFF
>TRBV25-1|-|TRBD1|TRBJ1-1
TGTGCCAGCAGTGGGACAGGGGGAGGCACTGAAGCTTTCTTT
CASSGTGGGTEAFF
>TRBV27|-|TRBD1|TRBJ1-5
TGTGCCAGAATATACAGGGGGCTAGTTCAGCCCCAGCATTTT
CARIYRGLVQPQHF
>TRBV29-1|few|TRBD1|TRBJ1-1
TGCAGCGCCAGACAGACAGGGTCTGAAGCTTTCTTT
CSARQTGSEAFF
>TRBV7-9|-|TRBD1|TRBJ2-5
TGTGCCAGCAGCCAAAGGGACGGGACAGCGAAAGAGACCCAGTACTTC
CASSQRDGTAKETQYF
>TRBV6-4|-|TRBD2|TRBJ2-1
TGTGCCAGCAGTGAAGAGGGACTAGCGGGCAATGAGCAGTTCTTC
CASSEEGLAGNEQFF
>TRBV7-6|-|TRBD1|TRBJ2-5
TGTGCCAGCAGCTCCGGGACAGGCCTTCGAGAGACCCAGTACTTC
CASSSGTGLRETQYF
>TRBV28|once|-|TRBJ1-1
TGTGCCAGCAGTTTAAGCCTGAACACTGAAGCTTTCTTT
CASSLSLNTEAFF
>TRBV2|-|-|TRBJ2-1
TGTGCCAGCAGGTCGAATGAGCAGTTCTTC
CASRSNEQFF
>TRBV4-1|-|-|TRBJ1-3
TGCGCCAGCAGCCAAGGCTTACCAGGCCAGAGCACCATATATTTT
CASSQGLPGQSTIYF